Sequencing of this TCR beta chain was carried out in a study of blood T cell repertoires in COVID-19. Per the authors' pipeline: Scientists estimated how many nucleated cells there were by amplifying reference gene primers. Clones were read by immunoSEQ multiplex PCR, and TCRdb kept only the in-frame ones, dropping some. V, J and clone size are taken as reported in that table, and D and trimming were inferred from the DNA itself. This table holds 400,000 to 500,000 clones, about nine tenths found once. The CDR3 has 15 amino acids. V lost 4 bases to trimming and J lost 4 bases; unmatched junction nucleotides: 8. The germline V gene encodes CDR1 SGHRS and CDR2 YFSETQ.

The sequencing input was peripheral blood. The TCR was taken from a woman in her 30s with active or convalescent COVID-19. The chain recombines TRBV5-1 with TRBJ1-1, with 9 bases matching TRBD1. CDR3 amino acids: CASSQITGGGTEAFF. In DNA, the CDR3 is TGCGCCAGCAGCCAAATTACAGGGGGCGGCACTGAAGCTTTCTTT.